These 18 T cell receptor beta chains originate from one sample sequenced in a study of blood T cell repertoires in COVID-19. Repertoires were generated with immunoSEQ multiplex PCR, while TCRdb's copy carries only in-frame clones and drops some. The sample carries 190,000 or so clones, roughly nine tenths recorded once. Material for sequencing was peripheral blood. These receptors all come from a man aged 35 to 55 with acute or convalescent COVID-19.

The rearrangement uses TRBV9 and TRBJ2-1; D is undetermined. V lost 4 bases, J lost 9 bases, and 8 bases lay in between. The CDR3 totals 11 residues. Germline values: CDR1 SGDLS, CDR2 YYNGEE. This chain's CDR3 is CASSLRAEQFF. The CDR3 nucleotides read TGTGCCAGCAGCTTAAGAGCTGAGCAGTTCTTC. The entire variable domain, with the rest obtained from reference TRBV9 and TRBJ2-1, is as follows: DSGVTQTPKHLITATGQRVTLRCSPRSGDLSVYWYQQSLDQGLQFLIQYYNGEERAKGNILERFSAQQFPDLHSELNLSSLELGDSALYFCASSLRAEQFFGPGTRLTVL.

The chain employs TRBV5-1 and TRBJ2-6, with 8 bases lining up with TRBD2. The CDR3 consists of 16 residues. With 0 bases clipped from V and 2 bases from J, the junction kept 1 base outside the gene matches. Germline V gives CDR1 SGHRS, CDR2 YFSETQ. Here the CDR3 DNA reads TGCGCCAGCAGCTTGGTAGCGGGAACTGGGGCCAACGTCCTGACTTTC. Translated, it gives CASSLVAGTGANVLTF. The variable domain in full, completed from reference TRBV5-1 and TRBJ2-6, reads KAGVTQTPRYLIKTRGQQVTLSCSPISGHRSVSWYQQTPGQGLQFLFEYFSETQRNKGNFPGRFSGRQFSNSRSEMNVSTLELGDSALYLCASSLVAGTGANVLTFGAGSRLTVL.

This rearrangement joins TRBV5-4 to TRBJ2-2; the D gene is possibly TRBD2 (5 bases). CDR3 length: 15 amino acids. V lost 0 bases and J lost 4, with 10 bases in between. CDR1 and CDR2 (germline): SGHNT, YYREEE (reference sequence). The CDR3 region is CASSLGLASTGELFF. The CDR3 DNA reads TGTGCCAGCAGCTTGGGGCTAGCCTCCACCGGGGAGCTGTTTTTT.

This clone was detected only once. This chain links TRBV12-3 or TRBV12-4 with TRBJ2-1; no definite D call. The CDR3 is made up of 13 amino acids. With 4 bases removed from V and 5 bases from J, the gap between germline ends came to 9 bases. The CDR3 bases are TGTGCCAGCAGTTCTGACACAAACAATGAGCAGTTCTTC. Protein sequence: CASSSDTNNEQFF.

The chain is built from TRBV19 and TRBJ1-6, with D unclear. V gave up 6 bases and J gave up 7 bases, with 19 bases separating them. The CDR3 totals 16 residues. Germline V lookup: CDR1 LNHDA, CDR2 SQIVND (reference sequence). The CDR3 sequence is CASSPGAKPLNSPLHF. The CDR3 DNA follows: TGTGCCAGTAGCCCCGGTGCCAAGCCGCTCAATTCACCCCTCCACTTT.

The chain couples TRBV5-6 to TRBJ1-1; 7 bases align to TRBD1. The CDR3 loop spans 14 amino acids. Per germline, CDR1 SGHDT and CDR2 YYEEEE. V lost 3 bases and J lost 11; bases outside the gene matches: 13. The CDR3 DNA sequence: TGTGCCAGCAGCTCCTTGACAGGGAATCCGAGTGCTTTCTTT. Protein: CASSSLTGNPSAFF.

This rearrangement joins TRBV6-1 to TRBJ1-1; 7 nucleotides agree with TRBD1. From germline, CDR1 is MNHNS and CDR2 SASEGT. Trimming cost V 4 bases and J 3 bases; bases outside gene matches: 11. The CDR3 loop spans 16 amino acids. This chain's CDR3 is CASSGVGGSFYTEAFF. The CDR3 DNA is TGTGCCAGCAGTGGGGTAGGGGGCTCTTTCTACACTGAAGCTTTCTTT.

This chain links TRBV19 with TRBJ2-7, with 8 positions matching TRBD2. Losses at the gene ends were 5 bases for V and 3 bases for J; bases not matched to a gene: 3. This CDR3 spans 13 amino acids. Germline V CDR1 and CDR2: LNHDA, SQIVND (reference sequence). The CDR3, as DNA: TGTGCCAGTAGTGTCCTAGCGGGCTACGAGCAGTACTTC. Translating gives CASSVLAGYEQYF.

The V call is TRBV7-3, the J call TRBJ2-2; D possibly corresponds to TRBD1 (6 bases). The CDR3 totals 14 residues. From germline, CDR1 is SGHTA and CDR2 FQGTGA. V dropped 7 bases and J dropped 7 bases, with 16 bases sitting between them. The CDR3 spells CASKLGGGYGELFF. In DNA form, the CDR3 reads TGTGCCAGCAAACTGGGTGGGGGCTACGGGGAGCTGTTTTTT.

The V and J genes are TRBV5-1 and TRBJ2-2; D gene unclear. The CDR3 covers 16 residues. Germline lookup yields CDR1 SGHRS and CDR2 YFSETQ. V was cut by 0 bases and J by 0 bases, with 9 bases left in between. The DNA of the CDR3 is TGCGCCAGCAGCTTGGAAACCCGCGCGAACACCGGGGAGCTGTTTTTT. This codes for CASSLETRANTGELFF.

The V and J genes are TRBV6-1 and TRBJ1-5; TRBD1 might be the D (6 bases). V was cut by 3 bases and J by 7 bases, with 10 bases left in between. Germline CDR1 reads MNHNS; CDR2 reads SASEGT. The CDR3 consists of 13 residues. CDR3 DNA: TGTGCCAGCAGTGATCCAGGGGCACAGCCCCAGCATTTT. Its protein is CASSDPGAQPQHF.

V gene TRBV9 combines with J gene TRBJ1-2, with TRBD1 matching 10 bases. This CDR3 spans 14 amino acids. In germline, CDR1 is SGDLS, CDR2 YYNGEE. The trim removed 3 bases at V and 3 bases at J, leaving 2 bases unmatched. CDR3 nucleotide sequence: TGTGCCAGCAGCGCCGGACAGGGGGACTATGGCTACACCTTC. It translates to CASSAGQGDYGYTF. The complete variable domain, with remaining parts taken from reference TRBV9 and TRBJ1-2, reads DSGVTQTPKHLITATGQRVTLRCSPRSGDLSVYWYQQSLDQGLQFLIQYYNGEERAKGNILERFSAQQFPDLHSELNLSSLELGDSALYFCASSAGQGDYGYTFGSGTRLTVV.

V usage is TRBV5-4 and J usage is TRBJ2-7, with 12 bases that match TRBD2. V shed 2 bases and J 6 bases; nucleotides not matched to a gene: 6. The CDR3 runs 15 residues. Looked up from germline, CDR1 is SGHNT and CDR2 is YYREEE (reference sequence). The CDR3 loop reads CASSLGLAGPREQYF. In nucleotides, the CDR3 is TGTGCCAGCAGCTTAGGACTAGCGGGGCCCCGCGAGCAGTACTTC.

The V call is TRBV15, the J call TRBJ1-5; TRBD1 matches 8 bases. Germline lookup yields CDR1 LNHNV and CDR2 YYDKDF (reference sequence). The V gene end was trimmed by 0 bases and the J gene end by 6 bases; junction bases not matched to a gene: 1. The CDR3 extends over 14 amino acids. The CDR3 reads CATSREQGGQPQHF. As DNA, the CDR3 is TGTGCCACCAGCAGAGAACAGGGGGGTCAGCCCCAGCATTTT.

This clone has just one count. This chain joins TRBV4-1 and TRBJ1-1; 9 bases map to TRBD1. V gave up 2 bases and J gave up 7 bases; unmatched junction bases: 5. The CDR3 consists of 14 residues. Germline lookup yields CDR1 MGHRA and CDR2 YSYEKL. The CDR3 here is CASSQRDRESEAFF. The CDR3 DNA reads TGCGCCAGCAGCCAACGGGACAGGGAGAGTGAAGCTTTCTTT.

V usage is TRBV6-5 and J usage is TRBJ1-2; D unresolved. Germline V lookup: CDR1 MNHEY, CDR2 SVGAGI. V lost 5 bases to trimming and J lost 7 bases, with 14 bases between them. The CDR3 has 13 amino acids. CDR3 amino acids: CASSREGATGYTF. DNA of the CDR3: TGTGCCAGCAGTCGGGAGGGAGCGACTGGCTACACCTTC.

V gene TRBV27 combines with J gene TRBJ2-2; 7 nucleotides match TRBD1. J gave up 7 bases and V 5 bases, and 7 bases lay outside the gene matches. This CDR3 has 14 residues. In germline, CDR1 is MNHEY, CDR2 SMNVEV (reference sequence). The CDR3 is CASSSVRGRGELFF. The DNA of the CDR3 is TGTGCCAGCAGTAGCGTTAGGGGGCGCGGGGAGCTGTTTTTT.

In DNA, the CDR3 is TGCGCCAGCAGCCTACCCACTAGCGCCGGGGCCAACGTCCTGACTTTC. It specifies CASSLPTSAGANVLTF. The chain carries TRBV4-1 and TRBJ2-6, with TRBD2 matching 7 bases. The CDR3 length is 16 residues. V was clipped by 4 bases and J by 4 bases; unmatched bases: 7. Per germline, CDR1 MGHRA and CDR2 YSYEKL.